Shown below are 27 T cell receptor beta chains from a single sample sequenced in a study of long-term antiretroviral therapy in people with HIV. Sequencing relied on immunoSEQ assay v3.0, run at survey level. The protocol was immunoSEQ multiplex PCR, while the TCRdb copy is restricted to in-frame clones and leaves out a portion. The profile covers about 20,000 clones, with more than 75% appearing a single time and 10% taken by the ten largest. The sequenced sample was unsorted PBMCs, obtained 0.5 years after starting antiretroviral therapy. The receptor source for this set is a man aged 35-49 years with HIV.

CDR3 DNA sequence: TGTGCCAGCAGGGTCAGGGACGATTTCACAGATACGCAGTATTTT. Translated: CASRVRDDFTDTQYF. This chain connects TRBV27 to TRBJ2-3; D possibly matches TRBD1 or TRBD2 (5 bases each). The CDR3 loop spans 15 amino acids. Germline CDR1 MNHEY, CDR2 SMNVEV (reference sequence). V lost 6 bases and J 2 bases, leaving 15 bases between the germline ends.

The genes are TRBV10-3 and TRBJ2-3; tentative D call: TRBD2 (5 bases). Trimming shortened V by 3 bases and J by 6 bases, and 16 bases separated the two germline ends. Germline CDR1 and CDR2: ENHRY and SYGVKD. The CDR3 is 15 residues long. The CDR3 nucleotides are TGTGCCATCAGTGATGGGGTCAGCGGTGGGGATACGCAGTATTTT. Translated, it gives CAISDGVSGGDTQYF.

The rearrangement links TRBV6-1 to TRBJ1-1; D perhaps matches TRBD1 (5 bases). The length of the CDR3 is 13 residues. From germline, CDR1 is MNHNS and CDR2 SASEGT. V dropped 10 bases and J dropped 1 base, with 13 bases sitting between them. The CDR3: CAIQAQGNTEAFF. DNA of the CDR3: TGTGCCATCCAAGCTCAGGGGAACACTGAAGCTTTCTTT.

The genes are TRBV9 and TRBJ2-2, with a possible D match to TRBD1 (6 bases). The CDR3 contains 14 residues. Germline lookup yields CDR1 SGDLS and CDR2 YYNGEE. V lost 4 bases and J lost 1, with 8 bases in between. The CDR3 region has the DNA TGTGCCAGCAGCAAACAGGGGAACACCGGGGAGCTGTTTTTT. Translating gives CASSKQGNTGELFF. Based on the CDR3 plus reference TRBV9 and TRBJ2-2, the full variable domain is DSGVTQTPKHLITATGQRVTLRCSPRSGDLSVYWYQQSLDQGLQFLIQYYNGEERAKGNILERFSAQQFPDLHSELNLSSLELGDSALYFCASSKQGNTGELFFGEGSRLTVL.

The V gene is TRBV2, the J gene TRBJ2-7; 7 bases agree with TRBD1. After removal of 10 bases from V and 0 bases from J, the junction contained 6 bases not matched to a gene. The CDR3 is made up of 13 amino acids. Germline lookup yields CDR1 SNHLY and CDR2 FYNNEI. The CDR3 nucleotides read TGTGCCATAGAGACAGGGCTCTCCTACGAGCAGTACTTC. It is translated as CAIETGLSYEQYF.

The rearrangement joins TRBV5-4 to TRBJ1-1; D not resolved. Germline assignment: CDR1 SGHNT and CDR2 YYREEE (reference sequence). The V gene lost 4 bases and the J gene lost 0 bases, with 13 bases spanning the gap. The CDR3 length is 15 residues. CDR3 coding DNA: TGTGCCAGCAGCCCCCTAGGGAGCTTGAACACTGAAGCTTTCTTT. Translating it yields CASSPLGSLNTEAFF.

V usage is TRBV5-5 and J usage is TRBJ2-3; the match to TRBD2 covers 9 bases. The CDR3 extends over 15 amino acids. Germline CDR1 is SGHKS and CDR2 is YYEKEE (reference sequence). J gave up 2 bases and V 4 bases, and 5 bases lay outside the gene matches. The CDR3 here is CASSRLAGTTDTQYF. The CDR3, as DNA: TGTGCCAGCAGCAGGCTAGCGGGGACCACAGATACGCAGTATTTT.

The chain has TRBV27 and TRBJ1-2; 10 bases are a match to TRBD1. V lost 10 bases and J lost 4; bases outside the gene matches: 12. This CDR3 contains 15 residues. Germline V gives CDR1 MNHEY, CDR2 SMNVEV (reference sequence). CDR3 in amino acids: CATRDRGFQGYGYTF. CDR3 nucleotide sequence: TGTGCCACCCGGGACAGGGGTTTTCAGGGCTATGGCTACACCTTC.

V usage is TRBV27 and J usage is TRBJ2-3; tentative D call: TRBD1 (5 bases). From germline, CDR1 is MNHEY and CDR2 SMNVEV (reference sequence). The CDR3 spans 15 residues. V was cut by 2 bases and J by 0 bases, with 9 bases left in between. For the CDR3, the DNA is TGTGCCAGCAGTTTAAGGGGTCGGAGCACAGATACGCAGTATTTT. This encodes CASSLRGRSTDTQYF.

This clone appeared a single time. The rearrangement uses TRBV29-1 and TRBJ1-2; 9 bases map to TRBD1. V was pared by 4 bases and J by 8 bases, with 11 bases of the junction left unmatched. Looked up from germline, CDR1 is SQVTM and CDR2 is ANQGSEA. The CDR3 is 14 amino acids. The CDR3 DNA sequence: TGCAGCGTTGGACAGGACAGGGGTCAAGGCGGCTACACCTTC. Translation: CSVGQDRGQGGYTF. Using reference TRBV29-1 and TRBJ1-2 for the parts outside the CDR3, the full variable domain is SAVISQKPSRDICQRGTSLTIQCQVDSQVTMMFWYRQQPGQSLTLIATANQGSEATYESGFVIDKFPISRPNLTFSTLTVSNMSPEDSSIYLCSVGQDRGQGGYTFGSGTRLTVV.

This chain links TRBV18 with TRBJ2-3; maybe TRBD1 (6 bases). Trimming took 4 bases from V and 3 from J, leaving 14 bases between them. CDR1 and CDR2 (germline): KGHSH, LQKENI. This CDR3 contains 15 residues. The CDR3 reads CASSRQAGVTDTQYF. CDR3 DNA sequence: TGTGCCAGCTCACGCCAGGCAGGGGTGACAGATACGCAGTATTTT.

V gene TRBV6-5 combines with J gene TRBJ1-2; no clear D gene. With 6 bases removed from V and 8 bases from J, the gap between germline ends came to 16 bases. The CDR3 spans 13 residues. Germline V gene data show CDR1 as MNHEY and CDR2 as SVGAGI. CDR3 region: CASSRPGGRGYTF. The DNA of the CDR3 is TGTGCCAGCAGCCGCCCGGGCGGTAGGGGCTACACCTTC.

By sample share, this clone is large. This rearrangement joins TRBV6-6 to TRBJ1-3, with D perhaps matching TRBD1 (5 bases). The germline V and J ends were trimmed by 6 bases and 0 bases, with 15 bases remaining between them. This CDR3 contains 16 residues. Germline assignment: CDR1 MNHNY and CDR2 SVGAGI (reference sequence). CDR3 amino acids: CASSLRGTDSGNTIYF. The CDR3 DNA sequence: TGTGCCAGCAGCTTGCGGGGGACCGACTCTGGAAACACCATATATTTT.

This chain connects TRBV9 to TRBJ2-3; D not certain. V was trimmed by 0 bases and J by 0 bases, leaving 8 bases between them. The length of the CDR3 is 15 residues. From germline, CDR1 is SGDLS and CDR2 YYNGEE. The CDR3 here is CASSVGQTSTDTQYF. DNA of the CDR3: TGTGCCAGCAGCGTAGGCCAGACGAGCACAGATACGCAGTATTTT.

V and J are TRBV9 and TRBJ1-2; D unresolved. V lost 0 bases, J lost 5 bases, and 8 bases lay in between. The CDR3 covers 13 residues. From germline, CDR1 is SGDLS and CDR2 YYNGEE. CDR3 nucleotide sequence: TGTGCCAGCAGCGTAGGGACGGATTATGGCTACACCTTC. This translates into CASSVGTDYGYTF.

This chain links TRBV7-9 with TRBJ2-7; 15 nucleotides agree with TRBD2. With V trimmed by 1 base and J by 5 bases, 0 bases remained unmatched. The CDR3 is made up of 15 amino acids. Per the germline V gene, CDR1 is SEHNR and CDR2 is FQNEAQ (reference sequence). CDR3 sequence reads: CASSLGTSGGDEQYF. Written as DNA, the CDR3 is TGTGCCAGCAGCTTAGGGACTAGCGGGGGGGACGAGCAGTACTTC.

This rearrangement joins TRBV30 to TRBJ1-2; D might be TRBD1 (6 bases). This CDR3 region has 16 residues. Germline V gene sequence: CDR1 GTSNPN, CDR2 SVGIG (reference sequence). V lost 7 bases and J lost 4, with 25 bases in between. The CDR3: CASKLRRVRGGYGYTF. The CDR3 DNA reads TGTGCCTCCAAACTCCGGCGGGTGAGAGGGGGCTATGGCTACACCTTC.

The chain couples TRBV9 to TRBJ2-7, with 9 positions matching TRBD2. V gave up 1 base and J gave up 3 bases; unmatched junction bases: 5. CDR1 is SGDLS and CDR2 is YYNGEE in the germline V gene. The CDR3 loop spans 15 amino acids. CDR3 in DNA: TGTGCCAGCAGCGTATCAGTAGCGGGAGACTACGAGCAGTACTTC. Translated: CASSVSVAGDYEQYF. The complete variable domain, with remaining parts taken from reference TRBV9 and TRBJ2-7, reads DSGVTQTPKHLITATGQRVTLRCSPRSGDLSVYWYQQSLDQGLQFLIQYYNGEERAKGNILERFSAQQFPDLHSELNLSSLELGDSALYFCASSVSVAGDYEQYFGPGTRLTVT.

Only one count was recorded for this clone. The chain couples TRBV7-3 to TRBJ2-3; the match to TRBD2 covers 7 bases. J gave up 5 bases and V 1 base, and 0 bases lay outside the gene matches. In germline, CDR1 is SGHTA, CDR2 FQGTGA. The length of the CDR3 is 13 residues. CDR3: CASSLREGDTQYF. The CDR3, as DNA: TGTGCCAGCAGCTTAAGGGAGGGAGATACGCAGTATTTT.

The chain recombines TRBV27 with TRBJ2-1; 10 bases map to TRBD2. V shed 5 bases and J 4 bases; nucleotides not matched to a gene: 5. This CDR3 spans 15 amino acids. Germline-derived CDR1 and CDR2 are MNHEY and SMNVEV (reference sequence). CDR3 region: CASSLRSGGYNEQFF. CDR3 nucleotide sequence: TGTGCCAGCAGTCTCCGTAGCGGGGGGTACAATGAGCAGTTCTTC.

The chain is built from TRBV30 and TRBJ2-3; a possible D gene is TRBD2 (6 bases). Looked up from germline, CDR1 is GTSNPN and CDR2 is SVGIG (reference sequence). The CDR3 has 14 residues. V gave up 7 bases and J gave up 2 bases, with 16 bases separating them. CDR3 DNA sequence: TGTGCCTTGCCCCTCGCGGGGCTCACAGATACGCAGTATTTT. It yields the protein CALPLAGLTDTQYF.

CDR3 region: CASSLDPSGGILETQYF. The CDR3 nucleotides read TGCGCCAGCAGCTTGGATCCTAGCGGGGGAATTTTAGAGACCCAGTACTTC. The chain is built from TRBV5-1 and TRBJ2-5; TRBD2 agrees at 10 bases. The CDR3 length is 17 residues. The trim removed 0 bases at V and 4 bases at J, leaving 9 bases unmatched. Germline V gene data show CDR1 as SGHRS and CDR2 as YFSETQ.

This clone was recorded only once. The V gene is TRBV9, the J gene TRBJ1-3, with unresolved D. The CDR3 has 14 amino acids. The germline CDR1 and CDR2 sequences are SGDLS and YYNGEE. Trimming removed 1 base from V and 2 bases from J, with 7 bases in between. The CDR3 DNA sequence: TGTGCCAGCAGCGTAATCGCGGCTGGAAACACCATATATTTT. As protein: CASSVIAAGNTIYF.

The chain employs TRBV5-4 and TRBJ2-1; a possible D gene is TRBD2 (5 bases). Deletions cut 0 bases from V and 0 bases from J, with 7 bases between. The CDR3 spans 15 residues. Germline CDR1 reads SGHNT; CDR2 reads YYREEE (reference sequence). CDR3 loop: CASSLAGNSYNEQFF. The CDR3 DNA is TGTGCCAGCAGCTTGGCCGGGAACTCCTACAATGAGCAGTTCTTC.

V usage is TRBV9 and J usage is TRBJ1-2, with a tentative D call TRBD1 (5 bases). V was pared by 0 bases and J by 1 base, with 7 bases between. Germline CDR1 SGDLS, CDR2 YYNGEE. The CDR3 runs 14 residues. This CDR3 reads CASSVGGDNYGYTF. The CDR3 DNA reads TGTGCCAGCAGCGTAGGAGGGGATAACTATGGCTACACCTTC.

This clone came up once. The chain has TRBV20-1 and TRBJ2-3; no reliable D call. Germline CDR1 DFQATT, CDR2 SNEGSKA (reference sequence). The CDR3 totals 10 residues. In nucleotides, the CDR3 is TGCGGGCAACTCACAGATACGCAGTATTTT. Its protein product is CGQLTDTQYF.

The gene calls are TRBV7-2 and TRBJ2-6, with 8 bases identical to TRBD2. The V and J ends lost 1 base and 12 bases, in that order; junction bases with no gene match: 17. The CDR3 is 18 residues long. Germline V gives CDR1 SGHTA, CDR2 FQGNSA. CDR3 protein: CASSLERGEEGTRGVLTF. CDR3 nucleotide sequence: TGTGCCAGCAGCTTAGAGAGAGGGGAAGAGGGGACTAGGGGCGTCCTGACTTTC. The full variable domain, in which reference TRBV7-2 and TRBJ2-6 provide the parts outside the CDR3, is GAGVSQSPSNKVTEKGKDVELRCDPISGHTALYWYRQSLGQGLEFLIYFQGNSAPDKSGLPSDRFSAERTGGSVSTLTIQRTQQEDSAVYLCASSLERGEEGTRGVLTFGAGSRLTVL.